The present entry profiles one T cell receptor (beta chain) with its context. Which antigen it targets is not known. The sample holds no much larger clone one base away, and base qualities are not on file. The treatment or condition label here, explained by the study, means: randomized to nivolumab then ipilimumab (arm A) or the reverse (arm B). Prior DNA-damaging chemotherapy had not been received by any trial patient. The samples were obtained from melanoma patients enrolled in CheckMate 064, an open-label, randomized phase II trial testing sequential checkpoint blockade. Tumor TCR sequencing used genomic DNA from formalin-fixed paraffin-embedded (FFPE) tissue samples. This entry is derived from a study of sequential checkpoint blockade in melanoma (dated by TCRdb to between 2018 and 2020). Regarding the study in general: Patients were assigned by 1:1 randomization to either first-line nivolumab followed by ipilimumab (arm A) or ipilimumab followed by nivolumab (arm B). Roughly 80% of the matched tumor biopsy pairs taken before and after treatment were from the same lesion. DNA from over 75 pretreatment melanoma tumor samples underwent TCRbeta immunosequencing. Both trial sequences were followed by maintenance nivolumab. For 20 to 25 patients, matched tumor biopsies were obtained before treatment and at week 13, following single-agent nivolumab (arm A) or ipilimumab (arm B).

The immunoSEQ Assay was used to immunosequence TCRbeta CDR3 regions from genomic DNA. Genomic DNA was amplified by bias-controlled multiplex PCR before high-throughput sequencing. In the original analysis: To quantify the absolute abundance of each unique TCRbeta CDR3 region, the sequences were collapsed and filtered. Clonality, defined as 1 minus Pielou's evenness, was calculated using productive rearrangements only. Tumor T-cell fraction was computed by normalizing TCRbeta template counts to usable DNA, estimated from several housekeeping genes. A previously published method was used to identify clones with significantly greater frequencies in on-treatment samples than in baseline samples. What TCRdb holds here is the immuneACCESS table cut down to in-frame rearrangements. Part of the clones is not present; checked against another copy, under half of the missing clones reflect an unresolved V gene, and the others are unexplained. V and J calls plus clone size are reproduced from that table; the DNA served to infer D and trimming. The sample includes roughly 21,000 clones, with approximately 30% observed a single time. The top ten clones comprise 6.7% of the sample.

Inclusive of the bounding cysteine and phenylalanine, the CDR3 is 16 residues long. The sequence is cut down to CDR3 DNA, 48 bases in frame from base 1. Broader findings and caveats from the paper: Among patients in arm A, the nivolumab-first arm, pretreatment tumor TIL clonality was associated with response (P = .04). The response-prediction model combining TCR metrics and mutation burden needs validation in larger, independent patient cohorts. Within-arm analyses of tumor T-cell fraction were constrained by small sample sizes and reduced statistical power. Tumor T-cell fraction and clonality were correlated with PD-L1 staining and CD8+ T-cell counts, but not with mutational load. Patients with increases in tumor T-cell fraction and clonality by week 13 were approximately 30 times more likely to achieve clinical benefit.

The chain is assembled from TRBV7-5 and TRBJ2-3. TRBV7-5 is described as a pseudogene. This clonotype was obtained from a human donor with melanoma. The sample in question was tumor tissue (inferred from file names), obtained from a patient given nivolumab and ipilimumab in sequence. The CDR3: CASSLTGPGGTDTQYF. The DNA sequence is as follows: TGTGCCAGCAGCTTAACCGGACCGGGTGGCACAGATACGCAGTATTTT.